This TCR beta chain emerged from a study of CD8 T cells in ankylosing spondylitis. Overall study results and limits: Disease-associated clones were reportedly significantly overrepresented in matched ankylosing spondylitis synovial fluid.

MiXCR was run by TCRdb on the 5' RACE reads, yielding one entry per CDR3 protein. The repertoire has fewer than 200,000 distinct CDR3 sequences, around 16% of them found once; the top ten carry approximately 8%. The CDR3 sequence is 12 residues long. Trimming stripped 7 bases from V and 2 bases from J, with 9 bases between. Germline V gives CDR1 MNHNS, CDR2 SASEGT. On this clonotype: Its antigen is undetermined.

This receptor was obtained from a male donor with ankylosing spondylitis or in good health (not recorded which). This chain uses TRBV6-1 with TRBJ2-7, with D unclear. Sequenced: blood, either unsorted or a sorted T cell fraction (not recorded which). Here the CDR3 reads CASKARTYEQYF. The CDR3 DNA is TGTGCCAGCAAGGCGCGGACCTACGAGCAGTACTTC.